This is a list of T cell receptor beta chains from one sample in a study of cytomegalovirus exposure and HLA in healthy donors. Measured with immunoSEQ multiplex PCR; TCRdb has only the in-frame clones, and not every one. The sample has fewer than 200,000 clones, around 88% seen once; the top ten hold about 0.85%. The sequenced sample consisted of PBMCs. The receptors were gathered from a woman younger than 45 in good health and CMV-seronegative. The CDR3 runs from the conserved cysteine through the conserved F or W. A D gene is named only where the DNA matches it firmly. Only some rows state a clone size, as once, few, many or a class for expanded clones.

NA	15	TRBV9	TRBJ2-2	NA	CASSVGPPTGGELFF	TGTGCCAGCAGCGTGGGGCCCCCTACGGGCGGGGAGCTGTTTTTT
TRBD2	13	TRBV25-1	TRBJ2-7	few	CASSVGLANEQYF	TGTGCCAGCAGTGTTGGACTAGCCAACGAGCAGTACTTC
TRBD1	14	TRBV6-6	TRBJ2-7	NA	CASYRDSASSEQYF	TGTGCCAGCTACCGGGACAGTGCCAGTAGCGAGCAGTACTTC
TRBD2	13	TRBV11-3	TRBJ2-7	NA	CASSPGTSYEQYF	TGTGCCAGCAGCCCTGGGACTAGCTACGAGCAGTACTTC
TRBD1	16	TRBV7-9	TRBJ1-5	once	CASSLTSGTGNQPQHF	TGTGCCAGCAGCTTGACCTCCGGGACAGGGAATCAGCCCCAGCATTTT
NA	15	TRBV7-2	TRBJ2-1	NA	CASSFVSVSDNEQFF	TGTGCCAGCAGCTTTGTCTCAGTGTCCGACAATGAGCAGTTCTTC
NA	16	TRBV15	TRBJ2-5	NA	CATSRSPIGARETQYF	TGTGCCACCAGCAGAAGCCCTATAGGGGCGCGGGAGACCCAGTACTTC
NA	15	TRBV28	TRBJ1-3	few	CASSFRGSSGNTIYF	TGTGCCAGCAGTTTTAGGGGCAGCTCTGGAAACACCATATATTTT
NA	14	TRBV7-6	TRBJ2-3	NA	CASSITGVSDTQYF	TGTGCCAGCAGCATCACGGGGGTTTCAGATACGCAGTATTTT
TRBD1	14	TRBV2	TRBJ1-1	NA	CASSYTGTENGAFF	TGTGCCAGCAGTTATACCGGGACAGAAAATGGGGCTTTCTTT
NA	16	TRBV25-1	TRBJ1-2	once	CASSELGGGAVRGYTF	TGTGCCAGCAGTGAATTAGGGGGGGGCGCGGTACGCGGCTACACCTTC